The clone carrying this T cell receptor (beta chain) was observed once. Its antigen remains unknown. This specimen comes from a study of radiotherapy plus CTLA-4 blockade in lung cancer. Study conclusions and caveats: Alongside interferon-beta, early blood T cell clone dynamics were reportedly the best predictor of response. Expansion in blood of tumor-derived TCR clones was seen after radiotherapy plus ipilimumab.

Germline CDR1 and CDR2: SGHTA and FQGNSA. This CDR3 has 14 amino acids. The ends lost 5 bases at V and 4 bases at J; junction bases unmatched: 7. Data came from immunoSEQ multiplex PCR; TCRdb stores just in-frame clones and leaves some out. The sample yields around 100,000 clones, approximately 80% seen once. This specimen consisted of peripheral blood, obtained from a patient treated with radiotherapy plus ipilimumab. The chain uses TRBV7-2 and TRBJ1-2; 7 positions match TRBD1. The origin of this receptor is a human donor with non-small cell lung cancer that progressed on radiotherapy plus ipilimumab. Some clones in this sample may be carry-over from other donors' samples. The CDR3 region is CASSPTGSTYGYTF. The CDR3 bases are TGTGCCAGCAGCCCGACAGGGTCTACCTATGGCTACACCTTC.